Shown below are 32 T cell receptor beta chains from a single sample sequenced in a study of beta chain features in type 1 diabetes. Study-wide points: People with Type 1 diabetes carried modestly yet significantly shorter TCRB CDR3s in all four CD4+ subsets.

As every portion of the isolated RNA was reverse transcribed, the sequencing read expressed TCRB transcripts. Some clones are missing from TCRdb's copy, which holds only in-frame ones; the method was immunoSEQ multiplex PCR. Among some 250,000 clones listed, roughly a tenth were seen once. These receptors' antigens are unknown. The sequenced sample was naive CD4+ T cells from blood. The receptor set was obtained from a man aged 25-45 years with type 1 diabetes.

The chain employs TRBV4-1 and TRBJ2-5; 8 nucleotides line up with TRBD2. Germline loops: CDR1 MGHRA, CDR2 YSYEKL. The J segment lost 4 bases and the V segment lost 4 bases, leaving 11 bases of the junction unmatched. CDR3 size: 16 residues. CDR3 loop: CASSRTGTGGRETQYF. The DNA of the CDR3 is TGCGCCAGCAGCCGCACTGGGACGGGGGGGCGAGAGACCCAGTACTTC.

V is TRBV19 and J is TRBJ2-6; D is uncertain. V lost 5 bases to trimming and J lost 1 base, with 6 bases between them. Germline values: CDR1 LNHDA, CDR2 SQIVND (reference sequence). CDR3 length equals 14 residues. DNA for the CDR3: TGTGCCAGTAGTCCCGGGTCTGGGGCCAACGTCCTGACTTTC. Its protein product is CASSPGSGANVLTF.

This rearrangement joins TRBV5-1 to TRBJ2-7, with a tentative D call TRBD2 (5 bases). The V gene lost 5 bases and the J gene lost 6 bases, with 12 bases spanning the gap. The CDR3 spans 12 residues. The V gene's germline CDR1 is SGHRS and CDR2 YFSETQ. CDR3 coding DNA: TGCGCCAGCAGAGAGGTGGGAGCCGAGCAGTACTTC. Its protein product is CASREVGAEQYF. Full variable domain (outside the CDR3, taken from reference TRBV5-1 and TRBJ2-7): KAGVTQTPRYLIKTRGQQVTLSCSPISGHRSVSWYQQTPGQGLQFLFEYFSETQRNKGNFPGRFSGRQFSNSRSEMNVSTLELGDSALYLCASREVGAEQYFGPGTRLTVT.

This clone was counted only a few times. The gene calls are TRBV4-3 and TRBJ2-7; possible D gene TRBD2, 7 bases. Germline CDR1 and CDR2: LGHNA and YSLEER. Trimming took off 0 bases at V and 7 bases at J, with 19 bases between the two ends. This CDR3 spans 16 amino acids. Written as DNA, the CDR3 is TGCGCCAGCAGCCAAGATCGCGGGGGCCGTGATAGAGAGCAGTACTTC. Protein product: CASSQDRGGRDREQYF.

This clone showed up just a few times. The chain recombines TRBV28 with TRBJ2-1; 8 positions match TRBD1. This CDR3 comprises 14 residues. CDR1 and CDR2 (germline): MDHEN, SYDVKM. V lost 5 bases, J lost 10 bases, and 10 bases stayed unmatched. DNA of the CDR3: TGTGCCAGCAGTCCAGGACAGGGTGGTCGGGAGCAGTTCTTC. Its protein product is CASSPGQGGREQFF.

This clone was counted a few times. The CDR3, as DNA: TGTGCCAGCAGTGATTTGGGGGGGCCGTCCAATGAGCAGTTCTTC. Translating gives CASSDLGGPSNEQFF. The genes are TRBV2 and TRBJ2-1; possibly TRBD2 for D (7 bases). Germline values: CDR1 SNHLY, CDR2 FYNNEI. V was trimmed by 3 bases and J by 6 bases, leaving 15 bases between them. The CDR3 extends over 15 amino acids.

The V call is TRBV2, the J call TRBJ1-2; D is possibly TRBD1 (6 bases). This CDR3 spans 14 amino acids. Trimming removed 5 bases at V and 8 bases at J, with 18 bases between. CDR1 SNHLY and CDR2 FYNNEI come from the germline V gene. As DNA, the CDR3 is TGTGCCAGCAGTTTGGACAGTGGGACGATAGGCTACACCTTC. It is translated as CASSLDSGTIGYTF.

This clone was found a few times. The V gene is TRBV28, the J gene TRBJ2-5; no reliable D call. The CDR3 has 13 amino acids. Looked up from germline, CDR1 is MDHEN and CDR2 is SYDVKM. V lost 6 bases, J lost 0 bases, and 8 bases lay in between. CDR3 loop: CASSLVHQETQYF. The CDR3 DNA reads as TGTGCCAGCAGCCTTGTTCACCAAGAGACCCAGTACTTC.

The chain carries TRBV25-1 and TRBJ1-6; TRBD1 matches 9 bases. The junction had 2 bases not matched to a gene; V was cut back by 1 base and J by 7 bases. The CDR3 covers 15 residues. From germline, CDR1 is MGHDK and CDR2 SYGVNS. The DNA of the CDR3 is TGTGCCAGCAGTGAATTCGGGACAGGGAATTCACCCCTCCACTTT. Protein sequence: CASSEFGTGNSPLHF. Full variable domain (outside the CDR3, taken from reference TRBV25-1 and TRBJ1-6): EADIYQTPRYLVIGTGKKITLECSQTMGHDKMYWYQQDPGMELHLIHYSYGVNSTEKGDLSSESTVSRIRTEHFPLTLESARPSHTSQYLCASSEFGTGNSPLHFGNGTRLTVT.

The V gene is TRBV7-8, the J gene TRBJ2-1, with TRBD1 matching over 7 bases. The CDR3 has 14 residues. V lost 3 bases to trimming and J lost 7 bases; unmatched junction nucleotides: 6. CDR1 and CDR2 from the germline V gene are SGHVS and FQNEAQ. CDR3 nucleotides: TGTGCCAGCAGCTTCGACAGGGTTGGGAATGAGCAGTTCTTC. Amino acids: CASSFDRVGNEQFF.

This chain uses TRBV28 with TRBJ2-3; TRBD2 is a possible D gene (6 bases). V dropped 5 bases and J dropped 4 bases, with 16 bases sitting between them. This CDR3 is 15 amino acids long. Germline assignment: CDR1 MDHEN and CDR2 SYDVKM. CDR3 loop: CASSVPAGRSDTQYF. In DNA, the CDR3 is TGTGCCAGCAGTGTTCCTGCGGGACGGTCAGATACGCAGTATTTT. Combining the CDR3 with reference TRBV28 and TRBJ2-3 gives the whole variable domain DVKVTQSSRYLVKRTGEKVFLECVQDMDHENMFWYRQDPGLGLRLIYFSYDVKMKEKGDIPEGYSVSREKKERFSLILESASTNQTSMYLCASSVPAGRSDTQYFGPGTRLTVL.

The genes are TRBV14 and TRBJ1-1; no firm D call. Trimming stripped 10 bases from V and 2 bases from J, with 11 bases between. This CDR3 is built from 12 residues. Germline V lookup: CDR1 SGHDN, CDR2 FVKESK. The CDR3 loop reads CATGRINTEAFF. The CDR3 coding sequence is TGTGCCACCGGGAGAATTAACACTGAAGCTTTCTTT.

This chain links TRBV19 with TRBJ1-5; 9 bases agree with TRBD1. V was clipped by 8 bases and J by 6 bases; unmatched bases: 8. This CDR3 comprises 14 residues. Germline lookup yields CDR1 LNHDA and CDR2 SQIVND (reference sequence). The DNA for the CDR3 is TGTGCCAGTGGGGGACAGGGTCATATTCAGCCCCAGCATTTT. Translated: CASGGQGHIQPQHF.

This chain uses TRBV2 with TRBJ2-7; tentative D call: TRBD1 (5 bases). Between the trimmed V and J ends, which lost 7 bases and 3 bases, there was a span of 13 bases. Germline V lookup: CDR1 SNHLY, CDR2 FYNNEI. CDR3 length: 13 amino acids. The CDR3 DNA follows: TGTGCCAGCAAGGGGCCGGACCACTACGAGCAGTACTTC. Translation gives CASKGPDHYEQYF.

The chain joins TRBV5-1 to TRBJ2-1; the match to TRBD2 covers 8 bases. This CDR3 has 15 residues. Germline CDR1 SGHRS, CDR2 YFSETQ. The junction had 8 bases not matched to a gene; V was cut back by 4 bases and J by 5 bases. CDR3 residues: CASSPRGSGDNEQFF. The CDR3 DNA reads as TGCGCCAGCAGCCCTCGGGGTAGCGGGGACAATGAGCAGTTCTTC.

The chain has TRBV7-6 and TRBJ1-1; tentatively, D is TRBD1 (5 bases). V was clipped by 4 bases and J by 3 bases, with 18 bases between them. This CDR3 has 16 residues. From germline, CDR1 is SGHVS and CDR2 FNYEAQ. Here the CDR3 DNA reads TGTGCCAGCAGCTCCCTTACCGAACAGGCCTACACTGAAGCTTTCTTT. Its protein is CASSSLTEQAYTEAFF.

The chain's CDR3 is CAISPGQPGELFF. CDR3 DNA: TGTGCCATCAGCCCTGGACAGCCCGGGGAGCTGTTTTTT. The V call is TRBV10-3, the J call TRBJ2-2; tentative D call: TRBD1 (6 bases). V was shortened by 6 bases and J by 6 bases, with 11 bases between the two germline ends. The CDR3 contains 13 residues. Germline CDR1 and CDR2: ENHRY and SYGVKD.

V gene TRBV28 combines with J gene TRBJ2-3, with 7 bases identical to TRBD2. Germline-derived CDR1 and CDR2 are MDHEN and SYDVKM. Unmatched junction bases numbered 13, after V lost 11 bases and J lost 2 bases. The CDR3 is 15 amino acids. For the CDR3, the DNA is TGTGCCGGGGGGGGACGGGCGGGGGACACAGATACGCAGTATTTT. Translated: CAGGGRAGDTDTQYF.

The V gene is TRBV5-4, the J gene TRBJ2-2; tentative D call: TRBD1 (7 bases). CDR1 and CDR2 from the germline V gene are SGHNT and YYREEE (reference sequence). The CDR3 is 14 amino acids. Trimming shortened V by 4 bases and J by 7 bases, and 14 bases separated the two germline ends. Written as DNA, the CDR3 is TGTGCCAGCAGCCCGACGGGGGACAGCGGGGAGCTGTTTTTT. Residues: CASSPTGDSGELFF.

The sample holds a few counts of this clone. The chain couples TRBV15 to TRBJ2-2, with D possibly being TRBD1 (6 bases). Trimming left V 6 bases short and J 4 bases short, with 12 bases between. The CDR3 totals 14 residues. CDR1 and CDR2 (germline): LNHNV, YYDKDF (reference sequence). The CDR3 nucleotides read TGTGCCACCAGGCTGACAGGCACCACCGGGGAGCTGTTTTTT. This encodes CATRLTGTTGELFF.

This clone was observed a few times. This chain links TRBV7-9 with TRBJ1-3; D gene uncertain. Trimming took 5 bases from V and 4 from J, leaving 6 bases between them. The CDR3 is made up of 12 amino acids. Per the germline V gene, CDR1 is SEHNR and CDR2 is FQNEAQ (reference sequence). CDR3 bases: TGTGCCAGCAGCGAACAGGGAAACACCATATATTTT. Translation: CASSEQGNTIYF.

V and J are TRBV7-2 and TRBJ2-7; tentatively, D is TRBD1 (6 bases). V was cut by 6 bases and J by 3 bases, with 30 bases left in between. The CDR3 extends over 19 amino acids. CDR1 SGHTA and CDR2 FQGNSA come from the germline V gene. CDR3 protein: CASSRRGSRERGEYYEQYF. The DNA of the CDR3 is TGTGCCAGCAGTCGCAGGGGATCCAGAGAGCGTGGGGAGTACTACGAGCAGTACTTC. Looking up the rest from reference TRBV7-2 and TRBJ2-7 gives the full variable domain: GAGVSQSPSNKVTEKGKDVELRCDPISGHTALYWYRQSLGQGLEFLIYFQGNSAPDKSGLPSDRFSAERTGGSVSTLTIQRTQQEDSAVYLCASSRRGSRERGEYYEQYFGPGTRLTVT.

This chain joins TRBV19 and TRBJ2-7; D might be TRBD1 (5 bases). This CDR3 spans 13 amino acids. Germline assignment: CDR1 LNHDA and CDR2 SQIVND (reference sequence). CDR3 protein: CAPPGHFLREQYF. Here the CDR3 DNA reads TGTGCGCCCCCTGGACACTTCCTTCGGGAGCAGTACTTC.

This clone showed up just a few times. The CDR3 reads CASSLSGGLYEQYF. The CDR3 DNA reads as TGTGCCAGCAGCCTAAGCGGGGGGTTGTACGAGCAGTACTTC. The genes are TRBV6-5 and TRBJ2-7; 9 bases fit TRBD2. The V and J ends lost 6 bases and 4 bases, in that order; junction bases with no gene match: 7. The CDR3 is 14 residues long. Looked up from germline, CDR1 is MNHEY and CDR2 is SVGAGI.

The V call is TRBV7-2, the J call TRBJ2-7; maybe TRBD1 (5 bases). The CDR3 is 12 amino acids. V was trimmed by 3 bases and J by 6 bases, leaving 9 bases between them. CDR1 and CDR2 (germline): SGHTA, FQGNSA. CDR3: CASSFHRSEQYF. DNA of the CDR3: TGTGCCAGCAGCTTCCACAGGAGCGAGCAGTACTTC.

This clone was detected only a few times. In nucleotides, the CDR3 is TGCAGCGTTTTTCAGGATGGCTACACCTTC. This gives the protein CSVFQDGYTF. The rearrangement links TRBV29-1 to TRBJ1-2; D not resolved. Germline assignment: CDR1 SQVTM and CDR2 ANQGSEA. The CDR3 has 10 amino acids. The germline V and J ends were trimmed by 5 bases and 6 bases, with 7 bases remaining between them.

There are a few counts of this clone. The rearrangement joins TRBV19 to TRBJ1-4; 8 nucleotides align to TRBD1. This CDR3 comprises 14 residues. Looked up from germline, CDR1 is LNHDA and CDR2 is SQIVND (reference sequence). V trimming: 5 bases; J trimming: 5 bases; junction bases outside the gene matches: 4. The CDR3: CASSPRQGNEKLFF. CDR3 coding DNA: TGTGCCAGTAGTCCCCGACAGGGGAATGAAAAACTGTTTTTT.

This chain links TRBV5-4 with TRBJ1-2; 9 bases align to TRBD1. Unmatched junction bases numbered 3, after V lost 2 bases and J lost 1 base. Germline V CDR1 and CDR2: SGHNT, YYREEE (reference sequence). This CDR3 has 15 amino acids. The CDR3 nucleotides are TGTGCCAGCAGCTTCGGGACAGGGATTAACTATGGCTACACCTTC. Translated: CASSFGTGINYGYTF.

The rearrangement joins TRBV12-5 to TRBJ2-3; D is perhaps TRBD1 (6 bases). Per germline, CDR1 LGHNT and CDR2 FRNRAP. V lost 2 bases and J lost 4, with 16 bases in between. The length of the CDR3 is 16 residues. The CDR3 DNA follows: TGTGCTAGTGGTTTGCCCCATGGACAGTTGCCAGATACGCAGTATTTT. Protein: CASGLPHGQLPDTQYF.

CDR3 DNA sequence: TGCGCCAGCAGCCAAGATCTAGCACCTTACGAGCAGTACTTC. Amino acids: CASSQDLAPYEQYF. V is TRBV4-3 and J is TRBJ2-7, with D possibly matching TRBD2 (5 bases). CDR1 is LGHNA, CDR2 YSLEER, per germline. Trimming removed 0 bases from V and 4 bases from J, with 10 bases in between. The CDR3 is 14 amino acids.

CDR3 residues: CSAARRNEQFF. Written as DNA, the CDR3 is TGCAGTGCTGCTAGAAGGAATGAGCAGTTCTTC. The V call is TRBV20-1, the J call TRBJ2-1, with D hard to call. The V gene's germline CDR1 is DFQATT and CDR2 SNEGSKA (reference sequence). Trimming cost V 5 bases and J 7 bases, with 9 bases left between them. CDR3 length: 11 amino acids.

This clone was detected a few times. This chain connects TRBV7-9 to TRBJ1-3; possible D gene TRBD1, 6 bases. The CDR3 length is 15 residues. The V end lost 5 bases, the J end lost 0 bases, and 11 bases lay between the germline ends. Germline V lookup: CDR1 SEHNR, CDR2 FQNEAQ (reference sequence). CDR3 residues: CASSAQTGSGNTIYF. The CDR3 DNA is TGTGCCAGCAGCGCCCAGACAGGCTCTGGAAACACCATATATTTT.